These 15 T cell receptor beta chains originate from one sample sequenced in a study of shared clonotypes between healthy human individuals. Only in-frame clones appear in the TCRdb table, and some are missing; sequencing was by immunoSEQ multiplex PCR. Of fewer than 1.8 million clones listed, 98% are singletons. Sequenced: naive CD4+ T cells sorted from blood. The sample's subset: CD45RA+ positively selected. The origin of the receptors is a man aged 30 to 39 in good health.

J is TRBJ2-5 and V is TRBV5-4; 11 nucleotides align to TRBD2. J lost 3 bases, V lost 4 bases, and 5 bases had no gene match. Germline CDR1 SGHNT, CDR2 YYREEE (reference sequence). The CDR3 sequence is 15 residues long. The CDR3 sequence: CASSPATSGKETQYF. The CDR3 coding sequence is TGTGCCAGCAGCCCGGCGACTAGCGGGAAAGAGACCCAGTACTTC. Filled out from reference TRBV5-4 and TRBJ2-5, the complete variable domain reads ETGVTQSPTHLIKTRGQQVTLRCSSQSGHNTVSWYQQALGQGPQFIFQYYREEENGRGNFPPRFSGLQFPNYSSELNVNALELDDSALYLCASSPATSGKETQYFGPGTRLLVL.

This chain connects TRBV12-5 to TRBJ2-3, with a tentative D call TRBD1 (6 bases). This CDR3 is built from 18 residues. From germline, CDR1 is LGHNT and CDR2 FRNRAP. Trimming took off 4 bases at V and 5 bases at J, with 25 bases between the two ends. The CDR3 region is CASGWDTERDRVVDTQYF. CDR3 nucleotide sequence: TGTGCTAGTGGTTGGGACACCGAACGGGATAGGGTTGTAGATACGCAGTATTTT.

This clone came up once. V is TRBV5-4 and J is TRBJ2-3; TRBD2 aligns across 11 bases. The CDR3 consists of 16 residues. The J segment lost 3 bases and the V segment lost 1 base, leaving 4 bases of the junction unmatched. Germline V gene lookup returns CDR1 SGHNT and CDR2 YYREEE (reference sequence). CDR3 in DNA: TGTGCCAGCAGCTTGATAGCGGGAGGGCCGACAGATACGCAGTATTTT. Residues: CASSLIAGGPTDTQYF.

The chain links TRBV4-1 to TRBJ2-5, with D unclear. This CDR3 has 14 residues. Germline loops: CDR1 MGHRA, CDR2 YSYEKL. V was trimmed by 1 base and J by 5 bases, leaving 11 bases between them. As DNA, the CDR3 is TGCGCCAGCAGCCAAGTTCAAATATCGGAGACCCAGTACTTC. Its translation: CASSQVQISETQYF.

The chain is built from TRBV7-2 and TRBJ1-3; the D is unclear. This CDR3 comprises 17 residues. Trimming took off 3 bases at V and 0 bases at J, with 15 bases between the two ends. CDR1 is SGHTA and CDR2 is FQGNSA in the germline V gene. The CDR3 spells CASSFKGQVNSGNTIYF. Written as DNA, the CDR3 is TGTGCCAGCAGCTTTAAGGGTCAGGTCAACTCTGGAAACACCATATATTTT.

Only one count was recorded for this clone. The rearrangement links TRBV10-1 to TRBJ2-1; D possibly corresponds to TRBD2 (5 bases). The CDR3 length is 14 residues. The germline V gene has CDR1 WNHNN and CDR2 SYGVQD (reference sequence). Trimming shortened V by 5 bases and J by 6 bases, and 14 bases separated the two germline ends. The CDR3 nucleotides are TGCGCCAGCAGTACCTTTAGGGAGCCCAATGAGCAGTTCTTC. Amino acid sequence: CASSTFREPNEQFF.

The V and J genes are TRBV11-2 and TRBJ2-6; a possible D gene is TRBD1 (6 bases). The CDR3 is made up of 18 amino acids. Per the germline V gene, CDR1 is SGHAT and CDR2 is FQNNGV. Trimming took 4 bases from V and 0 from J, leaving 16 bases between them. The CDR3 sequence is CASSSRTTGFSGANVLTF. The CDR3 coding sequence is TGTGCCAGCAGCTCACGCACTACAGGGTTCTCTGGGGCCAACGTCCTGACTTTC.

This clone has a single count. V is TRBV7-9 and J is TRBJ1-1; D ambiguous. The V and J ends lost 0 bases and 1 base respectively, with 6 bases between them. Germline loops: CDR1 SEHNR, CDR2 FQNEAQ (reference sequence). This CDR3 region has 14 residues. The CDR3 sequence is CASSLAPGNTEAFF. The CDR3 region has the DNA TGTGCCAGCAGCTTAGCGCCAGGGAACACTGAAGCTTTCTTT. The complete variable domain, with remaining parts taken from reference TRBV7-9 and TRBJ1-1, reads DTGVSQNPRHKITKRGQNVTFRCDPISEHNRLYWYRQTLGQGPEFLTYFQNEAQLEKSRLLSDRFSAERPKGSFSTLEIQRTEQGDSAMYLCASSLAPGNTEAFFGQGTRLTVV.

V is TRBV6-6 and J is TRBJ2-7; a possible D gene is TRBD1 (6 bases). The germline V gene encodes CDR1 MNHNY and CDR2 SVGAGI (reference sequence). V dropped 5 bases and J dropped 6 bases, with 17 bases sitting between them. This CDR3 is 14 amino acids long. The CDR3 DNA sequence: TGTGCCAGCAGTCTCAGGGGAGTAAGTGGCGAGCAGTACTTC. Protein sequence: CASSLRGVSGEQYF.

V usage is TRBV18 and J usage is TRBJ2-5, with 8 bases lining up with TRBD2. This CDR3 has 15 amino acids. Germline CDR1 reads KGHSH; CDR2 reads LQKENI. The V gene end was trimmed by 2 bases and the J gene end by 4 bases; junction bases not matched to a gene: 6. CDR3 coding DNA: TGTGCCAGCTCACCAGCGGGAGGCCGGGGAGAGACCCAGTACTTC. Translated, it gives CASSPAGGRGETQYF.

On this clone: The same CDR3 is also encoded by other DNA sequences in this sample. This sequence joins TRBV10-3 and TRBJ2-3; no clear D. Trimming stripped 3 bases from V and 3 bases from J, with 1 base between. Germline V lookup: CDR1 ENHRY, CDR2 SYGVKD. The CDR3 totals 11 residues. CDR3 sequence reads: CAISETDTQYF. Here the CDR3 DNA reads TGTGCCATCAGTGAAACAGATACGCAGTATTTT.

Points on this clone: Other DNA sequences from this sample encode an identical CDR3 as well. The chain links TRBV20-1 to TRBJ1-3; D not certain. From germline, CDR1 is DFQATT and CDR2 SNEGSKA (reference sequence). V shed 3 bases and J shed 5 bases, with 5 bases lying between them. CDR3 length: 11 residues. In DNA, the CDR3 is TGCAGTGCTAGGGACCGAAACACCATATATTTT. It encodes CSARDRNTIYF.

The count of this clone is one. The chain combines TRBV28 with TRBJ1-1; D might be TRBD1 (6 bases). Germline V gene sequence: CDR1 MDHEN, CDR2 SYDVKM. The V gene lost 5 bases and the J gene lost 5 bases, with 15 bases spanning the gap. The CDR3 is 14 residues long. CDR3 loop: CASSRDISRTEAFF. Here the CDR3 DNA reads TGTGCCAGCAGTCGGGACATCTCAAGGACTGAAGCTTTCTTT. The full variable domain, completed using reference TRBV28 and TRBJ1-1, is DVKVTQSSRYLVKRTGEKVFLECVQDMDHENMFWYRQDPGLGLRLIYFSYDVKMKEKGDIPEGYSVSREKKERFSLILESASTNQTSMYLCASSRDISRTEAFFGQGTRLTVV.

To note about this clone: Other DNA sequences in this specimen translate into the identical CDR3. The J gene is TRBJ2-6, the V gene TRBV18; weak D call: TRBD1 (5 bases). The CDR3 spans 15 residues. Germline V gene lookup returns CDR1 KGHSH and CDR2 LQKENI. V was shortened by 6 bases and J by 1 base, with 10 bases between the two germline ends. CDR3 DNA: TGTGCCAGCTCCCGAGACAGATCTGGGGCCAACGTCCTGACTTTC. This codes for CASSRDRSGANVLTF. Looking up the rest from reference TRBV18 and TRBJ2-6 gives the full variable domain: NAGVMQNPRHLVRRRGQEARLRCSPMKGHSHVYWYRQLPEEGLKFMVYLQKENIIDESGMPKERFSAEFPKEGPSILRIQQVVRGDSAAYFCASSRDRSGANVLTFGAGSRLTVL.

The chain employs TRBV10-3 and TRBJ2-1; 7 positions match TRBD2. The CDR3 has 14 residues. J gave up 9 bases and V 10 bases, and 15 bases lay outside the gene matches. Germline CDR1 is ENHRY and CDR2 is SYGVKD. Written as DNA, the CDR3 is TGTGCCACCGGTCTGGGAGACGGGAGGAGTGAGCAGTTCTTC. Translating gives CATGLGDGRSEQFF.